Listed here are 12 T cell receptor beta chains from one sample, sequenced in a study of cytomegalovirus exposure and HLA in healthy donors. 60 Vbeta and 13 Jbeta primers were used in PCR. This table comes from immunoSEQ multiplex PCR, and its TCRdb copy is limited to in-frame clones, with some not included. The sample gives under 150,000 clones, about four fifths of which show up once; 2% to 3% is in the top ten. Sequenced: PBMCs. The receptors were gathered from a male donor in good health and CMV-seronegative.

This clone is a singleton in its sample. This rearrangement joins TRBV28 to TRBJ1-5, with 7 bases matching TRBD1. Germline V gene lookup returns CDR1 MDHEN and CDR2 SYDVKM. This CDR3 is built from 17 residues. V lost 5 bases to trimming and J lost 1 base; unmatched junction nucleotides: 11. The DNA of the CDR3 is TGTGCCAGCAGTCCCGTAGGAGGGGGCGCGAGCAATCAGCCCCAGCATTTT. As protein: CASSPVGGGASNQPQHF.

The V call is TRBV2, the J call TRBJ2-3; 10 bases agree with TRBD1. The length of the CDR3 is 16 residues. J gave up 11 bases and V 1 base, and 12 bases lay outside the gene matches. Germline V gene sequence: CDR1 SNHLY, CDR2 FYNNEI. Written as DNA, the CDR3 is TGTGCCAGCAGTGAAGTGATCGGGACAGGGGCGGCGCAGCAGTATTTT. Translating it yields CASSEVIGTGAAQQYF.

This rearrangement joins TRBV2 to TRBJ2-5; 7 bases agree with TRBD2. The junction had 6 bases not matched to a gene; V was cut back by 3 bases and J by 5 bases. The CDR3 consists of 14 residues. Germline CDR1 is SNHLY and CDR2 is FYNNEI. The CDR3 is CASSETQAGETQYF. The CDR3 bases are TGTGCCAGCAGTGAGACCCAAGCGGGGGAGACCCAGTACTTC.

This chain connects TRBV30 to TRBJ2-7, with TRBD1 identical over 7 bases. V trimming: 1 base; J trimming: 3 bases; junction bases outside the gene matches: 9. Germline V gives CDR1 GTSNPN, CDR2 SVGIG (reference sequence). The length of the CDR3 is 15 residues. The CDR3 sequence: CAWSDSGTAFYEQYF. The CDR3 nucleotides are TGTGCCTGGAGTGACTCCGGGACAGCATTCTACGAGCAGTACTTC. The entire variable domain, with the rest obtained from reference TRBV30 and TRBJ2-7, is as follows: SQTIHQWPATLVQPVGSPLSLECTVEGTSNPNLYWYRQAAGRGLQLLFYSVGIGQISSEVPQNLSASRPQDRQFILSSKKLLLSDSGFYLCAWSDSGTAFYEQYFGPGTRLTVT.

This clone occurred a few times. The CDR3 loop reads CAYRAGREYNEQFF. As DNA, the CDR3 is TGTGCCTACCGGGCGGGACGGGAGTACAATGAGCAGTTCTTC. V usage is TRBV2 and J usage is TRBJ2-1; TRBD2 is a possible D gene (6 bases). This CDR3 has 14 amino acids. CDR1 and CDR2 from the germline V gene are SNHLY and FYNNEI. Deletions cut 11 bases from V and 4 bases from J, with 18 bases between.

This sequence joins TRBV6-1 and TRBJ2-3; no clear D. Trimming stripped 6 bases from V and 0 bases from J, with 10 bases between. This CDR3 comprises 14 residues. Per the germline V gene, CDR1 is MNHNS and CDR2 is SASEGT. This CDR3 is CASRTQASTDTQYF. The CDR3 nucleotides read TGTGCCAGCAGGACCCAGGCTAGCACAGATACGCAGTATTTT.

This clone was found a few times. V and J are TRBV11-2 and TRBJ2-7; 13 positions match TRBD2. Germline CDR1 is SGHAT and CDR2 is FQNNGV. Trimming at V came to 6 bases and at J to 3 bases, leaving 2 bases not matched to a gene. The CDR3 loop spans 14 amino acids. This CDR3 is CASRRLAGGYEQYF. CDR3 bases: TGTGCCAGCAGAAGACTAGCGGGGGGCTACGAGCAGTACTTC.

The V gene is TRBV5-6, the J gene TRBJ2-7, with 14 nucleotides matching TRBD2. In germline, CDR1 is SGHDT, CDR2 YYEEEE. The CDR3 has 16 amino acids. J was trimmed by 9 bases and V by 3 bases; bases with no gene match: 11. DNA for the CDR3: TGTGCCAGCAGCTGGGCGAAGGGACTAGCGGGAGCTGCGCAGTACTTC. Amino acid sequence: CASSWAKGLAGAAQYF.

The chain joins TRBV11-3 to TRBJ2-5; possible D gene TRBD2, 6 bases. Trimming cost V 1 base and J 7 bases, with 22 bases left between them. This CDR3 has 17 residues. Germline CDR1 and CDR2: SGHNT and YENEEA. The CDR3 region is CASSLVGRRTARGTQYF. DNA for the CDR3: TGTGCCAGCAGCTTAGTCGGGAGAAGGACTGCCCGGGGGACCCAGTACTTC.

The chain has TRBV5-6 and TRBJ1-4, with 10 bases fitting TRBD1. The germline V gene has CDR1 SGHDT and CDR2 YYEEEE. The CDR3 contains 15 residues. Losses at the gene ends were 3 bases for V and 7 bases for J; bases not matched to a gene: 6. CDR3 bases: TGTGCCAGCAGCTCCGGACAGGGGGGAGGTGAAAAACTGTTTTTT. Residues: CASSSGQGGGEKLFF.

This chain uses TRBV19 with TRBJ2-5; 9 bases agree with TRBD1. The trim removed 3 bases at V and 9 bases at J, leaving 8 bases unmatched. The CDR3 sequence is 14 residues long. Germline values: CDR1 LNHDA, CDR2 SQIVND (reference sequence). The CDR3 DNA reads as TGTGCCAGTAGTATTCAGGACAGGGGCGCGGCCCAGTACTTC. This sequence encodes CASSIQDRGAAQYF.

This clone was seen just once. The chain is built from TRBV30 and TRBJ2-5; a possible D gene is TRBD2 (7 bases). The CDR3 is 12 residues long. V was pared by 4 bases and J by 4 bases, with 10 bases between. Germline-derived CDR1 and CDR2 are GTSNPN and SVGIG (reference sequence). The CDR3 sequence: CAWNGGAETQYF. The CDR3 nucleotides read TGTGCCTGGAATGGGGGGGCAGAGACCCAGTACTTC.